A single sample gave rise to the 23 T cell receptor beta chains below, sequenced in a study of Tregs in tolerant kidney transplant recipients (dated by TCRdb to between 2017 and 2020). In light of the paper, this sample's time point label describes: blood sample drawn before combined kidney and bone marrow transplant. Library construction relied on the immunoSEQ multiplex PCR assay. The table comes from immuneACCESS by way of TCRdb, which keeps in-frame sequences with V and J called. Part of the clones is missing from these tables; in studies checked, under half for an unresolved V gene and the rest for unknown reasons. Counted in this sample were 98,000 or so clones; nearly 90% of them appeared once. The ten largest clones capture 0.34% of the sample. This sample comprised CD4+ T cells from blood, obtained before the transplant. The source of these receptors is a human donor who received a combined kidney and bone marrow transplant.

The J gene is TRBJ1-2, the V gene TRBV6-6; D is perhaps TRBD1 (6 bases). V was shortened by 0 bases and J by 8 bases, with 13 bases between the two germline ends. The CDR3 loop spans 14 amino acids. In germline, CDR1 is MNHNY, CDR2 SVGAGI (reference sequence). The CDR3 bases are TGTGCCAGCAGTTACTCAGAAGGGGGTTCCGGCTACACCTTC. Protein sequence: CASSYSEGGSGYTF.

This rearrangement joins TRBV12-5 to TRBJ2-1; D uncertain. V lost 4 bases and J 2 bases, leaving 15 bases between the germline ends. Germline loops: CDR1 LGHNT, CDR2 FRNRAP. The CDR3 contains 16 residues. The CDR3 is CASGYNLGAPYNEQFF. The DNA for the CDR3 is TGTGCTAGTGGTTACAACCTCGGAGCGCCCTACAATGAGCAGTTCTTC.

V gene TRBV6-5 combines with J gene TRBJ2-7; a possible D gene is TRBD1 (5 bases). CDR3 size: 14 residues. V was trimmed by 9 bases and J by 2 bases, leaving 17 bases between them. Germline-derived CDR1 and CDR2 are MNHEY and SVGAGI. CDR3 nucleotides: TGTGCCAGGGGGCTTTGGGTTCCTCCCTACGAGCAGTACTTC. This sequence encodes CARGLWVPPYEQYF.

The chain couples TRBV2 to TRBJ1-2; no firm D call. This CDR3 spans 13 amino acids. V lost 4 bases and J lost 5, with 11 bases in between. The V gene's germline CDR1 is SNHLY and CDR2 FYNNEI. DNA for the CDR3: TGTGCCAGCAGTGGAGGCGTGCGTTATGGCTACACCTTC. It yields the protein CASSGGVRYGYTF.

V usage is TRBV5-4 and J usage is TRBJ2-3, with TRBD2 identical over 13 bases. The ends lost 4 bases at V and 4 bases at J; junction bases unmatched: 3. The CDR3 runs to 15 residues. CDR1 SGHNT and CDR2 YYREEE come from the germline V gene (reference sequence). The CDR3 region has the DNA TGTGCCAGCAGCCCCGGGACTAGCGGGGCAGATACGCAGTATTTT. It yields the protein CASSPGTSGADTQYF. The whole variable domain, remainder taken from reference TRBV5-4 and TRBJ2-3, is ETGVTQSPTHLIKTRGQQVTLRCSSQSGHNTVSWYQQALGQGPQFIFQYYREEENGRGNFPPRFSGLQFPNYSSELNVNALELDDSALYLCASSPGTSGADTQYFGPGTRLTVL.

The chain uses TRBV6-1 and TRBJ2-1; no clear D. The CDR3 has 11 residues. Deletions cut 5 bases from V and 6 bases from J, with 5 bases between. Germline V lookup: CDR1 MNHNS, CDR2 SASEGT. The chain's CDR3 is CASSHSNEQFF. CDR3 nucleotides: TGTGCCAGCAGTCACAGCAATGAGCAGTTCTTC.

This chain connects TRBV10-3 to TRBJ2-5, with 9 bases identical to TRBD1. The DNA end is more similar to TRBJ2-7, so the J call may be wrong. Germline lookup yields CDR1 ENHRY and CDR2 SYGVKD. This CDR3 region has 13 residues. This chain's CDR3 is CAIGSGQGYEQYF. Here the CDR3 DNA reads TGTGCCATCGGATCGGGACAGGGCTACGAGCAGTACTTC.

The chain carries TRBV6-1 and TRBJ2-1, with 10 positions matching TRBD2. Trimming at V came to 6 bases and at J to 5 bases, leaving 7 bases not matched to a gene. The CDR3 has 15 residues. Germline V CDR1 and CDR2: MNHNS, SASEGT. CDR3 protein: CASRQTSGVHNEQFF. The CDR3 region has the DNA TGTGCCAGCAGGCAAACTAGCGGGGTCCACAATGAGCAGTTCTTC.

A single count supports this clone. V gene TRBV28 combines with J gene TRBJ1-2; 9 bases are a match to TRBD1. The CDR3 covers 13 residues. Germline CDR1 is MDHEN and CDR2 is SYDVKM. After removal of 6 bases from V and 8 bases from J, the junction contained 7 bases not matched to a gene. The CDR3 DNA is TGTGCCAGCAGCCGCGGACAGGGGTACGGCTACACCTTC. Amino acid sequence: CASSRGQGYGYTF.

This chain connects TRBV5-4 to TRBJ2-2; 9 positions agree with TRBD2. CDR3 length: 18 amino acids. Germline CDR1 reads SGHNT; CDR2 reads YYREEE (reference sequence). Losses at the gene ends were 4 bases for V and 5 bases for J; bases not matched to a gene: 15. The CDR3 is CASSGGGGRRRETGELFF. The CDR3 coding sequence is TGTGCCAGCAGCGGCGGGGGGGGACGACGTAGGGAAACCGGGGAGCTGTTTTTT.

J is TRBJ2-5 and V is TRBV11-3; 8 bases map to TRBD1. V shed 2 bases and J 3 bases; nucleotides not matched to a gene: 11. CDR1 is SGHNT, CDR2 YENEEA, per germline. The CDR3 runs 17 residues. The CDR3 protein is CASSLYSGRGLKETQYF. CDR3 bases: TGTGCCAGCAGCTTATATAGCGGCAGGGGGCTTAAAGAGACCCAGTACTTC.

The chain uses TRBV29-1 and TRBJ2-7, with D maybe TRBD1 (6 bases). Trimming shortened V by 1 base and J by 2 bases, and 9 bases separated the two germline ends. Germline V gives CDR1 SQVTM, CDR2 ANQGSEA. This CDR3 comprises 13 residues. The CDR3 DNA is TGCAGCGTTGAAGGGACAGAGACCTACGAGCAGTACTTC. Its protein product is CSVEGTETYEQYF.

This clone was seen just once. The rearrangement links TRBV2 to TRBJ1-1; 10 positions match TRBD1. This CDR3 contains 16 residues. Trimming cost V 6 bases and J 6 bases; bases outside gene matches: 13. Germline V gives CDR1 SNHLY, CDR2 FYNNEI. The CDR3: CASRETGGGKISEAFF. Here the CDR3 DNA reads TGTGCCAGCAGGGAGACAGGGGGCGGAAAGATATCTGAAGCTTTCTTT. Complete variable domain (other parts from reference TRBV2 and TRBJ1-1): EPEVTQTPSHQVTQMGQEVILRCVPISNHLYFYWYRQILGQKVEFLVSFYNNEISEKSEIFDDQFSVERPDGSNFTLKIRSTKLEDSAMYFCASRETGGGKISEAFFGQGTRLTVV.

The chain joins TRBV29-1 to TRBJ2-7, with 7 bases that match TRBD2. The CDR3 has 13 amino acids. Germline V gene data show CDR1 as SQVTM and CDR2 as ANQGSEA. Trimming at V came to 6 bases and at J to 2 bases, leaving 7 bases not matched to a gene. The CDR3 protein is CSVKRDYAYEQYF. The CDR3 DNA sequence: TGCAGCGTGAAGCGGGATTACGCCTACGAGCAGTACTTC.

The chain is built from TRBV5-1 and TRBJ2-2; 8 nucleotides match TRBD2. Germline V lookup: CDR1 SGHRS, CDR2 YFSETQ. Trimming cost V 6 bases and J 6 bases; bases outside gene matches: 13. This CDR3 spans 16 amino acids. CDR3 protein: CASINHAGGSPGELFF. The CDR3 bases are TGCGCCAGCATTAACCACGCGGGGGGTTCCCCCGGGGAGCTGTTTTTT.

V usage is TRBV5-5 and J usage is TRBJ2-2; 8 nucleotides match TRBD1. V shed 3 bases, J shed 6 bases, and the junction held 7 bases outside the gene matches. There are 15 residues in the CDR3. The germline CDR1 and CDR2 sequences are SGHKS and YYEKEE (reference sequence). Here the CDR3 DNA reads TGTGCCAGCAGCTGGACAGGGCGCACCGCCGGGGAGCTGTTTTTT. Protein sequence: CASSWTGRTAGELFF.

CDR3 in DNA: TGTGCCAGCAGCCAAGAGCCGGGACTAGCGGGGGATGAGCAGTTCTTC. As protein: CASSQEPGLAGDEQFF. The chain is built from TRBV14 and TRBJ2-1, with 14 bases identical to TRBD2. The CDR3 loop spans 16 amino acids. The V gene end was trimmed by 0 bases and the J gene end by 8 bases; junction bases not matched to a gene: 3. The germline V gene encodes CDR1 SGHDN and CDR2 FVKESK. The full variable domain, in which reference TRBV14 and TRBJ2-1 provide the parts outside the CDR3, is EAGVTQFPSHSVIEKGQTVTLRCDPISGHDNLYWYRRVMGKEIKFLLHFVKESKQDESGMPNNRFLAERTGGTYSTLKVQPAELEDSGVYFCASSQEPGLAGDEQFFGPGTRLTVL.

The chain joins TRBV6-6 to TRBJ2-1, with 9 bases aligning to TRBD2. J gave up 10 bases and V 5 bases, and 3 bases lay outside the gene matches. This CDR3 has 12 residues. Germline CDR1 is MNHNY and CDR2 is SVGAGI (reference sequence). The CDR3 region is CASSILAGEQFF. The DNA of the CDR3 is TGTGCCAGCAGTATCCTAGCGGGGGAGCAGTTCTTC.

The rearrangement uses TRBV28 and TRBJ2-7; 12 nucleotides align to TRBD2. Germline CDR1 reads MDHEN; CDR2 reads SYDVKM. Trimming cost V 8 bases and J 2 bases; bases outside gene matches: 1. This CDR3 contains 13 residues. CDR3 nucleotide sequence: TGTGCCAGCGGGACTAGCGGGCCCTACGAGCAGTACTTC. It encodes CASGTSGPYEQYF.

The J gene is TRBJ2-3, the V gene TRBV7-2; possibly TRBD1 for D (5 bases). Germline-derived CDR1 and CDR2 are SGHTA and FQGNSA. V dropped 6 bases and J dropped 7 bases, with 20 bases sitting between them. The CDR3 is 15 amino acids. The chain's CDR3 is CASSRPRDRGNTQYF. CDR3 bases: TGTGCCAGCAGTCGACCCAGGGATAGGGGAAATACGCAGTATTTT. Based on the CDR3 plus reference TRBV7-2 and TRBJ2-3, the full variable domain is GAGVSQSPSNKVTEKGKDVELRCDPISGHTALYWYRQSLGQGLEFLIYFQGNSAPDKSGLPSDRFSAERTGGSVSTLTIQRTQQEDSAVYLCASSRPRDRGNTQYFGPGTRLTVL.

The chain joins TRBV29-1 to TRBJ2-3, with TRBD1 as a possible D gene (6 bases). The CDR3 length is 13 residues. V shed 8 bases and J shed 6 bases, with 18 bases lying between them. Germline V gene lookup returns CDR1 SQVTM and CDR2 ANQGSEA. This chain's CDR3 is CSPRRDITDTQYF. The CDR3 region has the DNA TGCAGCCCGCGAAGGGACATTACGGATACGCAGTATTTT.

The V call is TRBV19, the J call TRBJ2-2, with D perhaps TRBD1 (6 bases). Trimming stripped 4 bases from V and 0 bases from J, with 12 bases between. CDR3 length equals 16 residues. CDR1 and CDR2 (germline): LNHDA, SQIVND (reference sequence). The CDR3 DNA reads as TGTGCCAGTAGTAGTTTCCAGGGGACGAACACCGGGGAGCTGTTTTTT. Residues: CASSSFQGTNTGELFF.

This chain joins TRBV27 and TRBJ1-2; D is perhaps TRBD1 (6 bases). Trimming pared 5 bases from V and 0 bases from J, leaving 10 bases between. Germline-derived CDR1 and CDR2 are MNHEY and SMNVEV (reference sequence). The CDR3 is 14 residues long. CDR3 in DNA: TGTGCCAGCAGTCTGCAGGGGACTAACTATGGCTACACCTTC. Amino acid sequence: CASSLQGTNYGYTF.